These 22 T cell receptor beta chains were all obtained from the same sample, sequenced in a study of T cell changes during pregnancy in multiple sclerosis. The method was immunoSEQ multiplex PCR; TCRdb's version includes in-frame clones alone and lacks a portion of them. This sample yields about 68,000 clones, of which roughly 89% are seen a single time; more than 0.75% belongs to the top ten. The specimen comprised peripheral blood, sampled in the second trimester of pregnancy. The receptors were sampled from a female donor with multiple sclerosis, enrolled in a pregnancy study.

The genes are TRBV2 and TRBJ2-7; TRBD1 agrees at 8 bases. The V gene's germline CDR1 is SNHLY and CDR2 FYNNEI. V shed 2 bases and J 6 bases; nucleotides not matched to a gene: 6. The CDR3 is made up of 14 amino acids. CDR3 residues: CASSEWQGAGEQYF. The CDR3 DNA reads TGTGCCAGCAGTGAATGGCAGGGGGCGGGCGAGCAGTACTTC.

The genes are TRBV6-5 and TRBJ1-4, with 9 bases fitting TRBD1. Germline CDR1 MNHEY, CDR2 SVGAGI. There are 15 residues in the CDR3. The V gene end was trimmed by 3 bases and the J gene end by 8 bases; junction bases not matched to a gene: 7. The CDR3 here is CASSYWGQGGEKLFF. CDR3 coding DNA: TGTGCCAGCAGTTATTGGGGACAGGGAGGGGAAAAACTGTTTTTT.

The CDR3 is CSVVGPTHEKLFF. The CDR3 bases are TGCAGCGTTGTGGGCCCGACCCATGAAAAACTGTTTTTT. The gene calls are TRBV29-1 and TRBJ1-4; D is ambiguous. Trimming left V 4 bases short and J 6 bases short, with 12 bases between. The V gene's germline CDR1 is SQVTM and CDR2 ANQGSEA. The length of the CDR3 is 13 residues.

This chain links TRBV6-1 with TRBJ2-3, with TRBD2 matching over 7 bases. The CDR3 covers 17 residues. V trimming: 2 bases; J trimming: 0 bases; junction bases outside the gene matches: 8. Germline CDR1 reads MNHNS; CDR2 reads SASEGT. The CDR3 loop reads CASSESGAGISTDTQYF. The CDR3 bases are TGTGCCAGCAGTGAATCGGGAGCGGGGATTAGCACAGATACGCAGTATTTT.

This clone has only one observation. V usage is TRBV5-6 and J usage is TRBJ1-1; possibly TRBD1 for D (5 bases). CDR3 size: 16 residues. Per the germline V gene, CDR1 is SGHDT and CDR2 is YYEEEE. V was trimmed by 6 bases and J by 3 bases, leaving 21 bases between them. This CDR3 is CASNRPREPEDTEAFF. In DNA form, the CDR3 reads TGTGCCAGCAACCGGCCCAGGGAACCTGAGGACACTGAAGCTTTCTTT.

The chain employs TRBV30 and TRBJ2-1; a weak D match, TRBD1 (5 bases). V lost 0 bases, J lost 8 bases, and 11 bases lay in between. Germline-derived CDR1 and CDR2 are GTSNPN and SVGIG (reference sequence). The CDR3 is 13 residues long. CDR3 coding DNA: TGTGCCTGGAGTGTGCGACAGCCCGATGAGCAGTTCTTC. Its translation is CAWSVRQPDEQFF.

This clone was seen only once. This sequence joins TRBV19 and TRBJ2-7; 8 bases line up with TRBD1. J gave up 4 bases and V 4 bases, and 9 bases lay outside the gene matches. From germline, CDR1 is LNHDA and CDR2 SQIVND (reference sequence). This CDR3 spans 15 amino acids. The CDR3 nucleotides are TGTGCCAGTAGTACCCGGGACAGGCCCACTTACGAGCAGTACTTC. Translating gives CASSTRDRPTYEQYF. The full variable domain, with the rest looked up from reference TRBV19 and TRBJ2-7, is DGGITQSPKYLFRKEGQNVTLSCEQNLNHDAMYWYRQDPGQGLRLIYYSQIVNDFQKGDIAEGYSVSREKKESFPLTVTSAQKNPTAFYLCASSTRDRPTYEQYFGPGTRLTVT.

The chain joins TRBV7-9 to TRBJ1-6; 9 nucleotides align to TRBD1. The CDR3 is made up of 18 amino acids. Germline CDR1 is SEHNR and CDR2 is FQNEAQ (reference sequence). Trimming took 2 bases from V and 3 from J; bases not matched to a gene: 8. As DNA, the CDR3 is TGTGCCAGCAGCTTATTCGGGACAGGGAGTTTCTATAATTCACCCCTCCACTTT. It is translated as CASSLFGTGSFYNSPLHF.

The chain recombines TRBV7-3 with TRBJ2-5; 11 bases align to TRBD2. The germline V gene encodes CDR1 SGHTA and CDR2 FQGTGA. The CDR3 consists of 16 residues. The trim removed 4 bases at V and 4 bases at J, leaving 8 bases unmatched. CDR3 protein: CASSSLAGGPGETQYF. In DNA, the CDR3 is TGTGCCAGCAGCTCGTTAGCGGGGGGGCCGGGAGAGACCCAGTACTTC. Together with reference TRBV7-3 and TRBJ2-5, the CDR3 gives the full variable domain: GAGVSQTPSNKVTEKGKYVELRCDPISGHTALYWYRQSLGQGPEFLIYFQGTGAADDSGLPNDRFFAVRPEGSVSTLKIQRTERGDSAVYLCASSSLAGGPGETQYFGPGTRLLVL.

The CDR3 sequence is CASVAGPIETQYF. The CDR3 bases are TGTGCCAGCGTGGCGGGGCCCATAGAGACCCAGTACTTC. V usage is TRBV2 and J usage is TRBJ2-5; maybe TRBD2 (6 bases). V lost 8 bases and J lost 4, with 14 bases in between. The germline V gene encodes CDR1 SNHLY and CDR2 FYNNEI. The CDR3 is 13 amino acids.

The CDR3 region has the DNA TGTGCCAGTAGTCTGTCCGTCGTCGGGGAGCAGTACTTC. As protein: CASSLSVVGEQYF. The chain joins TRBV19 to TRBJ2-7, with no clear D. The CDR3 has 13 residues. Germline values: CDR1 LNHDA, CDR2 SQIVND (reference sequence). The germline V and J ends were trimmed by 5 bases and 7 bases, with 15 bases remaining between them. Full variable domain (outside the CDR3, taken from reference TRBV19 and TRBJ2-7): DGGITQSPKYLFRKEGQNVTLSCEQNLNHDAMYWYRQDPGQGLRLIYYSQIVNDFQKGDIAEGYSVSREKKESFPLTVTSAQKNPTAFYLCASSLSVVGEQYFGPGTRLTVT.

The V call is TRBV19, the J call TRBJ1-2, with TRBD1 as a possible D gene (5 bases). CDR1 and CDR2 from the germline V gene are LNHDA and SQIVND (reference sequence). The CDR3 contains 15 residues. The V and J ends lost 5 bases and 0 bases respectively, with 13 bases between them. DNA of the CDR3: TGTGCCAGTAGTGCGACGGACACCTCTAACTATGGCTACACCTTC. It translates to CASSATDTSNYGYTF.

In its sample, this clone was seen a few times. V is TRBV9 and J is TRBJ2-2; the D gene is possibly TRBD1 (5 bases). This CDR3 is 14 amino acids long. CDR1 is SGDLS and CDR2 is YYNGEE in the germline V gene. V gave up 3 bases and J gave up 8 bases, with 14 bases separating them. In nucleotides, the CDR3 is TGTGCCAGCAGCGCGGACATCCAAGTGGGGGAGCTGTTTTTT. This gives the protein CASSADIQVGELFF.

The chain carries TRBV7-8 and TRBJ2-7, with a possible D match to TRBD2 (6 bases). CDR1 and CDR2 (germline): SGHVS, FQNEAQ. The CDR3 has 17 residues. The V end was cut by 0 bases, the J end by 6 bases, with 21 bases between. CDR3 residues: CASSLAGADRWRGEQYF. The CDR3 DNA reads TGTGCCAGCAGCTTAGCCGGGGCGGACCGATGGCGGGGCGAGCAGTACTTC.

This chain joins TRBV4-2 and TRBJ2-7, with a possible D match to TRBD2 (6 bases). Germline V lookup: CDR1 LGHNA, CDR2 YNFKEQ. The CDR3 runs to 14 residues. Trimming pared 1 base from V and 6 bases from J, leaving 13 bases between. The CDR3 spells CASSQVGKGGEQYF. The CDR3 bases are TGTGCCAGCAGCCAAGTAGGGAAGGGAGGCGAGCAGTACTTC.

A single count supports this clone. The rearrangement uses TRBV6-5 and TRBJ2-7; 7 nucleotides match TRBD1. Germline CDR1 MNHEY, CDR2 SVGAGI. Trimming cost V 6 bases and J 5 bases; bases outside gene matches: 13. The CDR3 length is 15 residues. CDR3 sequence reads: CASRLPGQSPHEQYF. DNA for the CDR3: TGTGCCAGCAGGCTCCCGGGACAGAGTCCCCACGAGCAGTACTTC.

The chain links TRBV6-6 to TRBJ1-1; no reliable D call. This CDR3 is built from 13 residues. CDR1 and CDR2 from the germline V gene are MNHNY and SVGAGI (reference sequence). V was cut by 2 bases and J by 0 bases, with 4 bases left in between. The CDR3 region is CASSYDMNTEAFF. The CDR3 region has the DNA TGTGCCAGCAGTTACGACATGAACACTGAAGCTTTCTTT.

This chain links TRBV5-6 with TRBJ2-2, with TRBD2 as a possible D gene (5 bases). This CDR3 is built from 13 residues. Germline CDR1 and CDR2: SGHDT and YYEEEE. The germline V and J ends were trimmed by 0 bases and 8 bases, with 8 bases remaining between them. The CDR3 loop is CASSLAEGGELFF. The DNA for the CDR3 is TGTGCCAGCAGCTTGGCAGAGGGAGGGGAGCTGTTTTTT.

This chain joins TRBV7-9 and TRBJ1-5, with 8 positions matching TRBD1. V dropped 4 bases and J dropped 7; count of bases not matched to a gene: 12. This CDR3 has 16 amino acids. CDR1 SEHNR and CDR2 FQNEAQ come from the germline V gene (reference sequence). CDR3 residues: CASSSLRGPAGQPQHF. In DNA form, the CDR3 reads TGTGCCAGCAGCTCGCTCAGGGGGCCGGCGGGGCAGCCCCAGCATTTT. Drawing the rest from reference TRBV7-9 and TRBJ1-5, the complete variable domain is DTGVSQNPRHKITKRGQNVTFRCDPISEHNRLYWYRQTLGQGPEFLTYFQNEAQLEKSRLLSDRFSAERPKGSFSTLEIQRTEQGDSAMYLCASSSLRGPAGQPQHFGDGTRLSIL.

The chain couples TRBV5-8 to TRBJ2-5; TRBD2 aligns across 16 bases. Germline loops: CDR1 SGHTS, CDR2 YDEGEE. The CDR3 totals 17 residues. V was pared by 3 bases and J by 2 bases, with 4 bases of the junction left unmatched. Here the CDR3 reads CASSSGLAGGIQETQYF. CDR3 nucleotide sequence: TGTGCCAGCAGCTCGGGACTAGCGGGGGGGATACAAGAGACCCAGTACTTC.

As for this clone: The junction departs from the called germline gene at one end, perhaps through a read error. The rearrangement joins TRBV6-5 to TRBJ1-1, with D tentatively TRBD1 (5 bases). The CDR3 totals 12 residues. Germline V gene lookup returns CDR1 MNHEY and CDR2 SVGAGI. DNA of the CDR3: TGTGCCAGCAGTAACTCAGGGCAGGGAGCTTTCTTT. It yields the protein CASSNSGQGAFF.

V usage is TRBV2 and J usage is TRBJ1-1; D unclear. The CDR3 spans 14 residues. Germline V lookup: CDR1 SNHLY, CDR2 FYNNEI. V gave up 7 bases and J gave up 1 base, with 13 bases separating them. The CDR3 DNA reads TGTGCCAGCAACTTAAAGTTCCAGAACACTGAAGCTTTCTTT. Its translation is CASNLKFQNTEAFF.